This TCR beta chain is from a study of CD8+ T cells in alopecia areata. Overall study context: For the treated group, dosing was oral tofacitinib at 5 to 10 mg twice daily. For 6 to 18 months, tofacitinib was taken, and 6 months off drug followed.

V was trimmed by 0 bases and J by 2 bases, leaving 8 bases between them. From germline, CDR1 is MNHEY and CDR2 SMNVEV (reference sequence). The CDR3 contains 16 residues. Once RNA had been extracted, it was reverse transcribed into cDNA to act as the sequencing template. The assay was immunoSEQ multiplex PCR, and TCRdb's table has in-frame clones only and misses some. The sample lists about 160,000 clones, 80% to 90% occurring once. This clone was detected only once. The rearrangement uses TRBV27 and TRBJ2-6, with D perhaps being TRBD1 or TRBD2 (5 bases each). The receptor was isolated from a human donor with alopecia areata. The sample here was CD8+ T cells sorted from blood, taken at week 0. The CDR3 spells CASSLSEDTGANVLTF. DNA of the CDR3: TGTGCCAGCAGTTTATCGGAGGACACTGGGGCCAACGTCCTGACTTTC. The full variable domain, with the rest looked up from reference TRBV27 and TRBJ2-6, is EAQVTQNPRYLITVTGKKLTVTCSQNMNHEYMSWYRQDPGLGLRQIYYSMNVEVTDKGDVPEGYKVSRKEKRNFPLILESPSPNQTSLYFCASSLSEDTGANVLTFGAGSRLTVL.